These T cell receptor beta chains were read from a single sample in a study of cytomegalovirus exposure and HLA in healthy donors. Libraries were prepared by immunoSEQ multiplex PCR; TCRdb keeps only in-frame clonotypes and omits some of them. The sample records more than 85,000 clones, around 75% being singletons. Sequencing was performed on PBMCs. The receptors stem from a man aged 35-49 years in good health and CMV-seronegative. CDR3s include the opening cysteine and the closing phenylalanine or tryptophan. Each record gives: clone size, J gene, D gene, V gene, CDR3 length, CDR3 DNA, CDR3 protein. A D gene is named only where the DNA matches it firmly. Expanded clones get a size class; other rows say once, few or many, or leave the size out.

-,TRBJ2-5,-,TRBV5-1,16,TGCGCCAGCAGCTTGGATTTAGCTTCGGCAAGAGAGACCCAGTACTTC,CASSLDLASARETQYF
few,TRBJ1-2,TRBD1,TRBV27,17,TGTGCCAGCAGCCGAAGACAGGGTAGATCACAATTCTATGGCTACACCTTC,CASSRRQGRSQFYGYTF
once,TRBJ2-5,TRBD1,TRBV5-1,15,TGCGCCAGCACCCTCGGGGGACAGGATCAAGAGACCCAGTACTTC,CASTLGGQDQETQYF
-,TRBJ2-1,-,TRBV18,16,TGTGCCAGCTCACCACAGTCCCAGGGTTTCTACAATGAGCAGTTCTTC,CASSPQSQGFYNEQFF
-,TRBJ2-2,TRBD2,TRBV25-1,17,TGTGCCAGCAGTGAATGGGCTAGCGGGAGTGGCACCGGGGAGCTGTTTTTT,CASSEWASGSGTGELFF
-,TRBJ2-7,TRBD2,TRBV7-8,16,TGTGCCAGCAGCTGGGATAGGGAGGGAGTGCCTCTCGAGCAGTACTTC,CASSWDREGVPLEQYF
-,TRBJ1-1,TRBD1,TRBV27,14,TGTGCCAGCAGTCCCACAGGGGGCCTCACTGAAGCTTTCTTT,CASSPTGGLTEAFF
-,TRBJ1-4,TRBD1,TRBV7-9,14,TGTGCCAGCAGCCGACAGGGAACTAATGAAAAACTGTTTTTT,CASSRQGTNEKLFF
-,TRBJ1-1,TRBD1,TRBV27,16,TGTGCCAGCAGTCCCCCTTATGAGGGGGCCCACACTGAAGCTTTCTTT,CASSPPYEGAHTEAFF
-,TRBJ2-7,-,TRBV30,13,TGTGCCTGGAGTGTTCGGGGGGCAGGGGAGCAGTACTTC,CAWSVRGAGEQYF
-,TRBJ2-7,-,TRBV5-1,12,TGCGCCAGCAGCTTATCAGGGCCCGAGCAGTACTTC,CASSLSGPEQYF
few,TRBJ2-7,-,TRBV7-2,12,TGTGCCAGCAGCGTGGGACGGGGGGAGCAGTACTTC,CASSVGRGEQYF
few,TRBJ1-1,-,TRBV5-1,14,TGCGCCAGCAGCTTGTCGGGTGAGAACACTGAAGCTTTCTTT,CASSLSGENTEAFF
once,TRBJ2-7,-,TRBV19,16,TGTGCCAGTAGGGAAAAGACAGGAGTTGGATCCTACGAGCAGTACTTC,CASREKTGVGSYEQYF
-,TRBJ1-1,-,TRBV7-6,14,TGTGCCAGCAGCTTAACTGGAGATAACACTGAAGCTTTCTTT,CASSLTGDNTEAFF
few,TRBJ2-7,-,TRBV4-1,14,TGCGCCAGCAGCCAGCGGCAGCACAACACCCCGCAGTACTTC,CASSQRQHNTPQYF
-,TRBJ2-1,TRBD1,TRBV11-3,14,TGTGCCAGCAGCTTACGACAGGGCGGAGATGAGCAGTTCTTC,CASSLRQGGDEQFF
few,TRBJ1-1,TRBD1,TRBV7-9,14,TGTGCCAGCAGCTTAGAGGGGGGACAGGGCAAAGCTTTCTTT,CASSLEGGQGKAFF
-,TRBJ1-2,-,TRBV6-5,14,TGTGCCAGCACGCCAGGGTACTACGGCTATGGCTACACCTTC,CASTPGYYGYGYTF
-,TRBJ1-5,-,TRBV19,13,TGTGCCAGTAGTCTCCAGGGGCTTCAGCCCCAGCATTTT,CASSLQGLQPQHF
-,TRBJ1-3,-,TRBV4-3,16,TGCGCCAGCAGCCAAGATCGCCTGGGCCGTGGAAACACCATATATTTT,CASSQDRLGRGNTIYF
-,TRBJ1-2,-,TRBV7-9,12,TGTTCCAGCAGCTTAGGTTCTTATGGCTACACCTTC,CSSSLGSYGYTF
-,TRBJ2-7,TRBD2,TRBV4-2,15,TGTGCCAGCAGCCAAGAACTAGCGGGGTCCTACGAGCAGTACTTC,CASSQELAGSYEQYF
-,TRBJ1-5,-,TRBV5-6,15,TGTGCCAGCAGCTTGGGGACAACGGCAAGGCAGCCCCAGCATTTT,CASSLGTTARQPQHF
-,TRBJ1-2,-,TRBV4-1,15,TGCGCCAGCAGCAACGGGGAATATACTTACTATGGCTACACCTTC,CASSNGEYTYYGYTF
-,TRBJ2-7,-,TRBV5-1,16,TGCGCCAGCAGCTTGGATCTCAGGGCTAGCTCCTACGAGCAGTACTTC,CASSLDLRASSYEQYF
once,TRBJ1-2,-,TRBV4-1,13,TGCGCCAGCAGCCAAGTGGGAGTAGACGGCTACACCTTC,CASSQVGVDGYTF
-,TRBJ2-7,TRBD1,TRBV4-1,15,TGCGCCAGCAGCCGGTCCGGACAGGGGTCCTACGAGCAGTACTTC,CASSRSGQGSYEQYF
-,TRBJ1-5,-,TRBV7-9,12,TGTTCCAGCAGCTTAATCGGACATCCCCAGCATTTT,CSSSLIGHPQHF
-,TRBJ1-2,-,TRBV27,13,TGTGCCAGCAGTCTGGGGGGGAACTATGGCTACACCTTC,CASSLGGNYGYTF
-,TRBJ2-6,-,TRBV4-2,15,TGTGCCAGCAGCCAAGGGACAGCTGGGGCCAACGTCCTGACTTTC,CASSQGTAGANVLTF
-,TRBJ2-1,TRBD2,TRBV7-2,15,TGTGCCAGCACCCCCCTAGCGGTGGCCTACAATGAGCAGTTCTTC,CASTPLAVAYNEQFF
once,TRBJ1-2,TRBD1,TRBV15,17,TGTGCCACCAGCAGAGATCAAAAGACAGGGGATCGCTATGGCTACACCTTC,CATSRDQKTGDRYGYTF
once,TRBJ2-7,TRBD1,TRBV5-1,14,TGCGCCAGCAGCTTTGAGGGGGCTACCTACGAGCAGTACTTC,CASSFEGATYEQYF
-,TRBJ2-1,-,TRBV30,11,TGTGCCTGGAACCAGGGGAATGAGCAGTTCTTC,CAWNQGNEQFF
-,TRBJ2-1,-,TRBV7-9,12,TGTTCCAGCTTCCGGGTCTACAATGAGCAGTTCTTC,CSSFRVYNEQFF
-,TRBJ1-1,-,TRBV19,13,TGTGCCAGTACCCACTCCGGGGGAACTGAAGCTTTCTTT,CASTHSGGTEAFF
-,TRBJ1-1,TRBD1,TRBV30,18,TGTGCCTGGAGTAGGATGCGACAGGGCGTGGATCGGGCCACTGAGGCTTTCTTT,CAWSRMRQGVDRATEAFF
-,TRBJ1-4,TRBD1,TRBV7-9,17,TGTGCCAGCAGCAGATTGCGGGACAGGGGCAAAAATGAAAAACTGTTTTTT,CASSRLRDRGKNEKLFF
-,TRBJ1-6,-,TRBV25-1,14,TGTGCCAGCAGAGGGAGCAGCGAGAGGTCACCCCTCCACTTT,CASRGSSERSPLHF
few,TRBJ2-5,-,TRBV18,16,TGTGCCAGCTCACCGCCTAGTTCGCGGGGTAATCAGACCCAGTACTTC,CASSPPSSRGNQTQYF
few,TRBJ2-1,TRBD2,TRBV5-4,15,TGTGCCAGCAGCCGACTAGCGGTCTCCTACAATGAGCAGTTCTTC,CASSRLAVSYNEQFF
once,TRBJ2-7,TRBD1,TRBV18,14,TGTGCCAGCTCACCGGGACAGAAACTGTACGAGCAGTACTTC,CASSPGQKLYEQYF
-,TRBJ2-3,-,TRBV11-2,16,TGTGCCAGCAGCTTATTGCCAGCGGTTAGCACAGATACGCAGTATTTT,CASSLLPAVSTDTQYF
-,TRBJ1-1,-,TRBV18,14,TGTGCCAGCTCCCTCGGGGGGAGGAACACTGAAGCTTTCTTT,CASSLGGRNTEAFF
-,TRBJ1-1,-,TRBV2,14,TGTGCCAGCGTCCAACAGGCAATGAACACTGAAGCTTTCTTT,CASVQQAMNTEAFF
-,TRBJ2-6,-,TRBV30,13,TGTGCCTGGAGGTCTTCTGGGGCCAACGTCCTGACTTTC,CAWRSSGANVLTF
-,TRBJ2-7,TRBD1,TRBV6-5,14,TGTGCCAGCAGTTACCGGACAGGGAAGGACGAGCAGTACTTC,CASSYRTGKDEQYF
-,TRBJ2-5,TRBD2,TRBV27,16,TGTGCCAGCAGTTTAAGCCTAGCGGGGGGTCAAGAGACCCAGTACTTC,CASSLSLAGGQETQYF
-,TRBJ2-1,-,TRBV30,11,TGTGCCTGGACCCTTAGAAGTGAGCAGTTCTTC,CAWTLRSEQFF